This T cell receptor beta chain was captured by sequencing in a study of tumor and adjacent non-tumor tissue in lung cancer. Study context: Around 4.5 million productive TCRbeta reads were obtained per sample on average.

The library came from three nested PCR rounds adapted from ARM-PCR protocols. TCRdb re-called the multiplex PCR reads with MiXCR, one entry per CDR3 protein. The data show some 80,000 distinct CDR3 sequences, with approximately 80% seen just once and about half held by the top ten. J lost 5 bases, V lost 2 bases, and 15 bases had no gene match. The CDR3 sequence is 17 residues long. Per germline, CDR1 DFQATT and CDR2 SNEGSKA (reference sequence). Regarding the study as a whole: Compared with tumor, normal lung showed significantly lower TCR diversity. In normal lung, the top 100 clones were significantly more dominant than in tumor.

This sample's RNA came from whole unsorted tissue. More than 3 cm separated this lung sample from the edge of the tumor. Turning to this clonotype: Its antigen is not identified. A much larger clone lies one base from this, so it may be a read error.

This TCR came from a man aged 55 to 69 with non-small cell lung cancer. The specimen was distant non-tumor lung tissue. The rearrangement uses TRBV20-1 and TRBJ2-5, with 9 nucleotides matching TRBD2. The CDR3 reads CSARRLAGTAGWETQYF. CDR3 nucleotides: TGCAGTGCTAGAAGGCTAGCGGGGACGGCTGGTTGGGAGACCCAGTACTTC.